This T cell receptor (beta chain) was sequenced for a study of blood T cells in healthy people across ages. With regard to this clonotype: Its specificity is not known. Its ends do not fully match the called genes, so a read error is possible.

A second PCR, run for about 7 to 12 cycles, used a sample-barcoded 5' primer plus a J-beta primer mix. MiXCR, run by TCRdb on the 5' RACE reads, gives a single entry per CDR3 protein. The table shows about 1.5 million distinct CDR3 sequences, with under 55% occurring only once. Study conclusions and caveats: While age rose, TCR beta diversity per million T cells dropped in a roughly linear way.

The sequencing input was blood. This clonotype originated in a woman younger than 30 in good health.

The CDR3 nucleotides read TGCAGTGCGAGAGGACAGCCGAGCTCCTACGAGCAGTACTTC. It codes for CSARGQPSSYEQYF. The chain is built from TRBV20-1 and TRBJ2-7, with D perhaps matching TRBD1 (6 bases). The CDR3 loop spans 14 amino acids. Germline CDR1 reads DFQATT; CDR2 reads SNEGSKA (reference sequence).